This TCR beta chain was observed in a study of STAT5B mutations in CD4+ large granular lymphocyte leukemia. This table comes from immunoSEQ multiplex PCR, and its TCRdb copy is limited to in-frame clones, with some not included. The table has 30,000 to 40,000 clones, less than 85% seen once. Unmatched junction bases numbered 4, after V lost 5 bases and J lost 1 base. Germline V gives CDR1 SEHNR, CDR2 FQNEAQ (reference sequence). The CDR3 loop spans 14 amino acids. The clonotype was recovered from a human donor in good health. V and J are TRBV7-9 and TRBJ1-2; 7 bases fit TRBD1. The sequencing input was CD4+ T cells from blood buffy coats. The CDR3 protein is CASSPPGGNYGYTF. DNA for the CDR3: TGTGCCAGCAGCCCCCCAGGGGGTAACTATGGCTACACCTTC.